What follows are 23 T cell receptor beta chains derived from one specimen sequenced in a study of T cell responses to AZD1222 COVID-19 vaccine. Method: immunoSEQ multiplex PCR; TCRdb's copy keeps in-frame clones and lacks some. Seen here are approximately 140,000 clones, more than 80% observed once, and the top ten hold more than 0.7%. This specimen was peripheral blood, taken on day 0 of MenACWY control vaccination. These receptors all come from an adult in good health.

This chain links TRBV18 with TRBJ1-1, with D possibly TRBD1 on 5 matching bases. Germline V gene sequence: CDR1 KGHSH, CDR2 LQKENI. There are 14 residues in the CDR3. V dropped 6 bases and J dropped 0 bases, with 11 bases sitting between them. The DNA for the CDR3 is TGTGCCAGCTCGAAAGGCAGGGTGAACACTGAAGCTTTCTTT. Residues: CASSKGRVNTEAFF.

The rearrangement joins TRBV23-1 to TRBJ2-5; D might be TRBD1 (6 bases). TRBV23-1 qualifies as an ORF whose function is uncertain. This CDR3 comprises 16 residues. Trimming stripped 3 bases from V and 3 bases from J, with 17 bases between. In DNA form, the CDR3 reads TGCGCCAGCAGTCAGTCTCCGACAGGCCAGAAAGAGACCCAGTACTTC. It yields the protein CASSQSPTGQKETQYF.

CDR3 loop: CASSQLMGTNEKLFF. Written as DNA, the CDR3 is TGTGCCAGCAGCCAATTAATGGGAACTAATGAAAAACTGTTTTTT. J is TRBJ1-4 and V is TRBV4-2; unclear D gene. Per the germline V gene, CDR1 is LGHNA and CDR2 is YNFKEQ. V was clipped by 2 bases and J by 1 base, with 8 bases between them. The CDR3 has 15 residues.

The CDR3 loop is CASSLGRTILNTEAFF. DNA for the CDR3: TGTGCCAGCAGCTTAGGGAGGACGATCCTGAACACTGAAGCTTTCTTT. The chain employs TRBV11-1 and TRBJ1-1; D is ambiguous. The CDR3 is made up of 16 amino acids. V dropped 1 base and J dropped 0 bases, with 12 bases sitting between them. Germline CDR1 is SGHAT and CDR2 is FQDESV (reference sequence). Drawing the rest from reference TRBV11-1 and TRBJ1-1, the complete variable domain is EAEVAQSPRYKITEKSQAVAFWCDPISGHATLYWYRQILGQGPELLVQFQDESVVDDSQLPKDRFSAERLKGVDSTLKIQPAELGDSAMYLCASSLGRTILNTEAFFGQGTRLTVV.

This clone was seen only once. This chain links TRBV7-6 with TRBJ1-2; tentatively, D is TRBD1 (6 bases). V was pared by 5 bases and J by 1 base, with 26 bases between. The CDR3 is made up of 19 amino acids. Germline V gives CDR1 SGHVS, CDR2 FNYEAQ. CDR3 nucleotide sequence: TGTGCCAGCAGCCCCCGTTTTGGGGGACATAACTCCAATAACTATGGCTACACCTTC. Translating gives CASSPRFGGHNSNNYGYTF.

V usage is TRBV7-8 and J usage is TRBJ2-3; TRBD1 matches at 7 bases. V lost 2 bases and J lost 1; bases outside the gene matches: 15. The germline CDR1 and CDR2 sequences are SGHVS and FQNEAQ. The CDR3 totals 19 residues. CDR3 residues: CASSLNWGSEGAGTDTQYF. CDR3 nucleotides: TGTGCCAGCAGCTTAAATTGGGGTAGCGAGGGGGCCGGCACAGATACGCAGTATTTT.

The V and J genes are TRBV12-5 and TRBJ1-5; a weak D match, TRBD1 (6 bases). This CDR3 spans 16 amino acids. The V gene's germline CDR1 is LGHNT and CDR2 FRNRAP. V lost 0 bases to trimming and J lost 6 bases, with 15 bases between them. The CDR3 here is CASGLVLGGRAQPQHF. The CDR3 DNA reads as TGTGCTAGTGGTTTGGTACTAGGGGGGCGCGCTCAGCCCCAGCATTTT.

This clone was seen only a few times. The V gene is TRBV7-9, the J gene TRBJ1-2; no clear D. Trimming cost V 4 bases and J 2 bases, with 14 bases left between them. Per germline, CDR1 SEHNR and CDR2 FQNEAQ (reference sequence). The CDR3 is 15 residues long. CDR3 sequence (DNA): TGTGCCAGCAGCTCTAGCAACCTCCTAAACTATGGCTACACCTTC. Protein sequence: CASSSSNLLNYGYTF.

The chain is built from TRBV6-5 and TRBJ2-1; D call uncertain. CDR1 is MNHEY, CDR2 SVGAGI, per germline. Trimming left V 7 bases short and J 6 bases short, with 13 bases between. This CDR3 has 13 residues. For the CDR3, the DNA is TGTGCCAGCACCCCAGTCTTCAGCAATGAGCAGTTCTTC. Translated: CASTPVFSNEQFF.

The gene calls are TRBV2 and TRBJ1-1, with 9 bases lining up with TRBD1. The V gene's germline CDR1 is SNHLY and CDR2 FYNNEI. CDR3 length: 15 residues. With V trimmed by 7 bases and J by 5 bases, 11 bases remained unmatched. CDR3 sequence (DNA): TGTGCCAGCATACAGGGGGCGAAAAGGGGTACTGAAGCTTTCTTT. It translates to CASIQGAKRGTEAFF.

The table lists this clone with a count of one. The V and J genes are TRBV7-2 and TRBJ1-2; tentatively, D is TRBD1 (6 bases). The length of the CDR3 is 14 residues. Trimming removed 4 bases from V and 1 base from J, with 10 bases in between. CDR1 SGHTA and CDR2 FQGNSA come from the germline V gene. CDR3 DNA sequence: TGTGCCAGCAGCTCACAGGGTATTAACTATGGCTACACCTTC. This translates into CASSSQGINYGYTF.

The rearrangement uses TRBV18 and TRBJ1-1; a possible D gene is TRBD1 (5 bases). Germline CDR1 reads KGHSH; CDR2 reads LQKENI. This CDR3 has 15 residues. V shed 1 base and J shed 1 base, with 10 bases lying between them. The DNA of the CDR3 is TGTGCCAGCTCACCACTCGGGGCTTCGAACACTGAAGCTTTCTTT. Protein: CASSPLGASNTEAFF.

The rearrangement links TRBV28 to TRBJ1-2; tentatively, D is TRBD1 (5 bases). The CDR3 has 13 residues. In germline, CDR1 is MDHEN, CDR2 SYDVKM. V lost 5 bases and J 4 bases, leaving 11 bases between the germline ends. CDR3 in DNA: TGTGCCAGCAGTACGCTGGGGGTCTATGGCTACACCTTC. The encoded protein is CASSTLGVYGYTF.

The V gene is TRBV2, the J gene TRBJ1-5, with D possibly being TRBD1 (6 bases). This CDR3 is 15 amino acids long. The germline V gene encodes CDR1 SNHLY and CDR2 FYNNEI. V lost 2 bases and J lost 4, with 12 bases in between. In nucleotides, the CDR3 is TGTGCCAGCAGTGAAACTTCGAGGGGGAATCAGCCCCAGCATTTT. The encoded protein is CASSETSRGNQPQHF.

This chain links TRBV2 with TRBJ1-1; no firm D call. V was trimmed by 7 bases and J by 0 bases, leaving 0 bases between them. Per the germline V gene, CDR1 is SNHLY and CDR2 is FYNNEI. The length of the CDR3 is 10 residues. CDR3 coding DNA: TGTGCCAGCATGAACACTGAAGCTTTCTTT. Encoded protein: CASMNTEAFF.

V is TRBV28 and J is TRBJ2-5, with 7 bases fitting TRBD1. CDR1 is MDHEN and CDR2 is SYDVKM in the germline V gene. The CDR3 covers 17 residues. V was pared by 5 bases and J by 5 bases, with 17 bases of the junction left unmatched. As DNA, the CDR3 is TGTGCCAGCAGTGGTCCAAGGACAGGCCCTAGAACGGAGACCCAGTACTTC. Its protein product is CASSGPRTGPRTETQYF.

The rearrangement joins TRBV5-1 to TRBJ1-6, with D uncertain. The length of the CDR3 is 15 residues. V lost 0 bases, J lost 9 bases, and 13 bases lay in between. From germline, CDR1 is SGHRS and CDR2 YFSETQ. Here the CDR3 reads CASSLGRAQSSPLHF. In nucleotides, the CDR3 is TGCGCCAGCAGCTTGGGCAGAGCCCAATCTTCACCCCTCCACTTT.

This clone was seen only a few times. The rearrangement uses TRBV6-6 and TRBJ1-2; a possible D gene is TRBD1 (6 bases). The V and J ends lost 2 bases and 8 bases respectively, with 12 bases between them. Germline-derived CDR1 and CDR2 are MNHNY and SVGAGI (reference sequence). This CDR3 is built from 13 residues. CDR3 nucleotides: TGTGCCAGCAGTTACACAGGGATGGCCGGCTACACCTTC. Amino acids: CASSYTGMAGYTF.

There are a few counts of this clone. The chain uses TRBV28 and TRBJ2-1; 15 bases map to TRBD2. The V gene end was trimmed by 4 bases and the J gene end by 0 bases; junction bases not matched to a gene: 10. The CDR3 loop spans 20 amino acids. Looked up from germline, CDR1 is MDHEN and CDR2 is SYDVKM. The CDR3 reads CASSSTGTSGRTISYNEQFF. The CDR3 nucleotides are TGTGCCAGCAGTTCTACCGGGACTAGCGGGAGGACGATCTCCTACAATGAGCAGTTCTTC.

CDR3 region: CASSPQGAGSYEQYF. DNA of the CDR3: TGTGCCAGCAGTCCTCAAGGGGCGGGCTCCTACGAGCAGTACTTC. V usage is TRBV2 and J usage is TRBJ2-7, with D perhaps given as TRBD1 or TRBD2 (5 bases each). The CDR3 covers 15 residues. V was shortened by 5 bases and J by 0 bases, with 14 bases between the two germline ends. CDR1 SNHLY and CDR2 FYNNEI come from the germline V gene.

CDR3 sequence reads: CASSHLNSPLHF. CDR3 coding DNA: TGTGCCAGCAGCCATTTGAATTCACCCCTCCACTTT. The V and J genes are TRBV3-1 (or the pseudogene TRBV3-2) and TRBJ1-6, with D unresolved. The germline V gene encodes CDR1 LGHDT and CDR2 YNNKEL (reference sequence). Trimming removed 3 bases from V and 7 bases from J, with 4 bases in between. CDR3 length: 12 amino acids.

V is TRBV9 and J is TRBJ2-7; 9 positions agree with TRBD1. The trim removed 3 bases at V and 0 bases at J, leaving 13 bases unmatched. The CDR3 extends over 18 amino acids. Germline lookup yields CDR1 SGDLS and CDR2 YYNGEE. CDR3 nucleotide sequence: TGTGCCAGCAGCGGAGACGACCTTACAGGGGGCCTCTCCTACGAGCAGTACTTC. Its protein is CASSGDDLTGGLSYEQYF.

The chain carries TRBV30 and TRBJ1-3; D call uncertain. Per the germline V gene, CDR1 is GTSNPN and CDR2 is SVGIG (reference sequence). V dropped 2 bases and J dropped 0 bases, with 11 bases sitting between them. The CDR3 sequence is 15 residues long. The CDR3 protein is CAWSQDPSSGNTIYF. The CDR3 DNA reads as TGTGCCTGGAGTCAGGACCCGAGCTCTGGAAACACCATATATTTT.